This TCR beta chain was sequenced during a study of identical twins. Study-level findings and limits: Diverse VJ usage suggested most zero-insertion clonotypes were not invariant T cells.

Regarding this clonotype: What it binds is not known.

TCRdb used MiXCR to reprocess the 5' RACE reads, holding one entry per CDR3 protein. The sample lists more than 200,000 distinct CDR3 sequences, over 8% occurring once. CDR3 length: 13 residues. With 7 bases clipped from V and 7 bases from J, the junction kept 10 bases outside the gene matches. Germline V lookup: CDR1 SGHAT, CDR2 FQNNGV. The sample was memory (CD45RO+) T cells sorted from blood. This TCR came from a woman under 30 in good health. The chain couples TRBV11-2 to TRBJ2-7; 7 bases match TRBD2. The CDR3 spells CASTWTREMEQYF. The CDR3 DNA reads as TGTGCCAGCACCTGGACTAGAGAGATGGAGCAGTACTTC. Together with reference TRBV11-2 and TRBJ2-7, the CDR3 gives the full variable domain: EAGVAQSPRYKIIEKRQSVAFWCNPISGHATLYWYQQILGQGPKLLIQFQNNGVVDDSQLPKDRFSAERLKGVDSTLKIQPAKLEDSAVYLCASTWTREMEQYFGPGTRLTVT.